Each of the 17 T cell receptor beta chains below was sequenced from the same sample in a study of shared clonotypes between healthy human individuals (dated by TCRdb to about 2020). Libraries were prepared through the immunoSEQ multiplex PCR assay. As stored in TCRdb, this immuneACCESS dataset retains in-frame rearrangements with V and J assigned. A fraction of the clones does not appear; measured against another copy, unresolved V genes explain less than half of the discrepancy, and the remainder lacks a known reason. In all, the sample holds about 2.4 million clones, and more than 90% of those were seen once. The top ten clones comprise over 0.12% of the sample. Sequencing was carried out using naive CD4+ T cells sorted from blood. Read against the paper, the sample's cell subset or site label means: CD45RA+ positively selected. These receptors were obtained from a young man in good health.

The CDR3 spells CSVDREGWDYGYTF. DNA for the CDR3: TGCAGCGTTGACAGGGAAGGGTGGGACTATGGCTACACCTTC. This sequence joins TRBV29-1 and TRBJ1-2; D perhaps matches TRBD1 (5 bases). This CDR3 has 14 amino acids. V gave up 3 bases and J gave up 3 bases, with 14 bases separating them. CDR1 and CDR2 (germline): SQVTM, ANQGSEA.

The chain has TRBV4-1 and TRBJ1-1; D gene uncertain. Deletions cut 1 base from V and 8 bases from J, with 11 bases between. The CDR3 has 13 amino acids. Germline assignment: CDR1 MGHRA and CDR2 YSYEKL. CDR3 sequence: CASSQAVIEEAFF. The CDR3 DNA sequence: TGCGCCAGCAGCCAAGCGGTGATAGAGGAAGCTTTCTTT.

As to this clone: The same CDR3 can be traced to other DNA sequences in this sample. The chain links TRBV18 to TRBJ2-7; no clear D gene. Deletions cut 2 bases from V and 4 bases from J, with 6 bases between. Per germline, CDR1 KGHSH and CDR2 LQKENI. The CDR3 extends over 12 amino acids. CDR3 region: CASSPSNYEQYF. CDR3 bases: TGTGCCAGCTCACCATCCAATTACGAGCAGTACTTC. The variable domain in full, completed from reference TRBV18 and TRBJ2-7, reads NAGVMQNPRHLVRRRGQEARLRCSPMKGHSHVYWYRQLPEEGLKFMVYLQKENIIDESGMPKERFSAEFPKEGPSILRIQQVVRGDSAAYFCASSPSNYEQYFGPGTRLTVT.

Concerning this clone itself: This sample also contains other DNA sequences that code for the same CDR3. This rearrangement joins TRBV19 to TRBJ1-1, with D uncertain. Germline CDR1 is LNHDA and CDR2 is SQIVND (reference sequence). The V end lost 1 base, the J end lost 2 bases, and 5 bases lay between the germline ends. The CDR3 contains 13 residues. The CDR3, as DNA: TGTGCCAGTAGTATAGCGGCCAACACTGAAGCTTTCTTT. Translated, it gives CASSIAANTEAFF. Full variable domain (outside the CDR3, taken from reference TRBV19 and TRBJ1-1): DGGITQSPKYLFRKEGQNVTLSCEQNLNHDAMYWYRQDPGQGLRLIYYSQIVNDFQKGDIAEGYSVSREKKESFPLTVTSAQKNPTAFYLCASSIAANTEAFFGQGTRLTVV.

Only a few counts were recorded for this clone. The sample has other DNA sequences that encode this CDR3 too. The chain couples TRBV5-1 to TRBJ2-5; D gene uncertain. This CDR3 contains 11 residues. V was trimmed by 4 bases and J by 4 bases, leaving 5 bases between them. The V gene's germline CDR1 is SGHRS and CDR2 YFSETQ. The CDR3 DNA is TGCGCCAGCAGCATCGGAGAGACCCAGTACTTC. It is translated as CASSIGETQYF.

The chain is built from TRBV5-6 and TRBJ1-6; possibly TRBD1 for D (6 bases). The ends were cut back, 0 bases at V and 4 bases at J, with 17 bases in the middle. This CDR3 has 18 amino acids. Per germline, CDR1 SGHDT and CDR2 YYEEEE. CDR3: CASSLGGPMGSYNSPLHF. As DNA, the CDR3 is TGTGCCAGCAGCTTGGGGGGGCCCATGGGGTCTTATAATTCACCCCTCCACTTT.

DNA for the CDR3: TGTGCCATCAGCGCGGACGGTTCTACGCAGTATTTT. Protein sequence: CAISADGSTQYF. This chain joins TRBV10-3 and TRBJ2-3; D uncertain. The CDR3 runs to 12 residues. Per germline, CDR1 ENHRY and CDR2 SYGVKD. V was pared by 6 bases and J by 8 bases, with 12 bases between.

The chain employs TRBV6-6 and TRBJ2-7; 7 bases are a match to TRBD2. Germline V CDR1 and CDR2: MNHNY, SVGAGI (reference sequence). CDR3 length: 13 residues. The ends lost 5 bases at V and 5 bases at J; junction bases unmatched: 6. CDR3 DNA sequence: TGTGCCAGCAGTCCACGGACTAGTAACGAGCAGTACTTC. Its translation: CASSPRTSNEQYF.

The V and J genes are TRBV2 and TRBJ2-2, with D maybe TRBD1 (6 bases). Germline lookup yields CDR1 SNHLY and CDR2 FYNNEI. The CDR3 extends over 15 amino acids. Trimming cost V 6 bases and J 5 bases, with 16 bases left between them. This CDR3 reads CASRPGTFLTGELFF. The CDR3 nucleotides read TGTGCCAGCAGACCAGGGACATTTCTAACCGGGGAGCTGTTTTTT.

The CDR3 DNA is TGCGCCAGCAGCTCCTCCTCGGGGGGGCCGGGAGCGGATACGCAGTATTTT. Protein sequence: CASSSSSGGPGADTQYF. V usage is TRBV5-1 and J usage is TRBJ2-3, with TRBD2 matching 8 bases. Looked up from germline, CDR1 is SGHRS and CDR2 is YFSETQ. The length of the CDR3 is 17 residues. The V gene end was trimmed by 3 bases and the J gene end by 6 bases; junction bases not matched to a gene: 15.

This clone turned up a few times. The chain couples TRBV2 to TRBJ1-4, with 10 nucleotides matching TRBD1. The CDR3 totals 13 residues. V was clipped by 7 bases and J by 11 bases; unmatched bases: 7. CDR1 is SNHLY, CDR2 FYNNEI, per germline. This CDR3 is CASMPDRGPKLFF. The CDR3 DNA reads TGTGCCAGCATGCCCGACAGGGGGCCTAAACTGTTTTTT.

This chain joins TRBV13 and TRBJ2-2; 11 positions match TRBD1. Per germline, CDR1 PRHDT and CDR2 FYEKMQ (reference sequence). The J segment lost 6 bases and the V segment lost 5 bases, leaving 8 bases of the junction unmatched. The CDR3 has 16 residues. The CDR3 region is CASSRRTGGASGELFF. The CDR3 DNA follows: TGTGCCAGCAGCAGAAGGACAGGGGGCGCGTCCGGGGAGCTGTTTTTT. Full variable domain (remainder filled in from reference TRBV13 and TRBJ2-2): AAGVIQSPRHLIKEKRETATLKCYPIPRHDTVYWYQQGPGQDPQFLISFYEKMQSDKGSIPDRFSAQQFSDYHSELNMSSLELGDSALYFCASSRRTGGASGELFFGEGSRLTVL.

The rearrangement uses TRBV6-1 and TRBJ1-2; TRBD1 might be the D (6 bases). The germline V and J ends were trimmed by 2 bases and 7 bases, with 14 bases remaining between them. Germline CDR1 is MNHNS and CDR2 is SASEGT. The CDR3 spans 14 residues. This CDR3 is CASSEIWTEGGYTF. The DNA of the CDR3 is TGTGCCAGCAGTGAAATTTGGACAGAGGGTGGCTACACCTTC.

This rearrangement joins TRBV29-1 to TRBJ2-1, with D unclear. The CDR3 length is 13 residues. The V and J ends lost 4 bases and 2 bases respectively, with 9 bases between them. Per germline, CDR1 SQVTM and CDR2 ANQGSEA. DNA for the CDR3: TGCAGCGTTGGAGGTAGTACCTACAATGAGCAGTTCTTC. This codes for CSVGGSTYNEQFF.

The V and J genes are TRBV19 and TRBJ1-5; D is unclear. The germline V gene has CDR1 LNHDA and CDR2 SQIVND (reference sequence). This CDR3 comprises 15 residues. The V and J ends lost 7 bases and 5 bases respectively, with 18 bases between them. CDR3 DNA sequence: TGTGCCAGTATACCGGGCCAGCCCGCCGATCAGCCCCAGCATTTT. Its translation is CASIPGQPADQPQHF.

The V call is TRBV18, the J call TRBJ2-4, with D perhaps matching TRBD1 (6 bases). The germline V and J ends were trimmed by 2 bases and 13 bases, with 12 bases remaining between them. The germline CDR1 and CDR2 sequences are KGHSH and LQKENI. The CDR3 sequence is 12 residues long. In DNA, the CDR3 is TGTGCCAGCTCACCAGAAGGACAGTTGCAGTACTTC. Amino acid sequence: CASSPEGQLQYF. The full variable domain, rest sourced from reference TRBV18 and TRBJ2-4, is NAGVMQNPRHLVRRRGQEARLRCSPMKGHSHVYWYRQLPEEGLKFMVYLQKENIIDESGMPKERFSAEFPKEGPSILRIQQVVRGDSAAYFCASSPEGQLQYFGAGTRLSVL.

This chain uses TRBV5-1 with TRBJ2-3; a weak D match, TRBD1 (6 bases). Germline lookup yields CDR1 SGHRS and CDR2 YFSETQ. The V end was cut by 1 base, the J end by 4 bases, with 13 bases between. The CDR3 sequence is 15 residues long. The CDR3 sequence is CASSLTGLGADTQYF. CDR3 DNA sequence: TGCGCCAGCAGCTTGACAGGGTTAGGCGCAGATACGCAGTATTTT.